A selection of T cell receptor beta chains follows, all from one sample in a study of blood T cells in healthy people across ages. A single record per CDR3 protein comes from TCRdb applying MiXCR to the 5' RACE reads. Of 650,000 to 950,000 distinct CDR3 sequences listed, around 43% are singletons. Sequenced input: blood. Every receptor here comes from a man aged 55-75 years in good health. Each CDR3 is given with its conserved first and last residue. The order of the fields is D gene, J gene, V gene, clone size, CDR3 DNA, CDR3 protein. The D gene is left open where the match is weak. Clone size is stated in some rows and not others, as once, few, many or a class when expanded.

D gene: TRBD2
J gene: TRBJ2-3
V gene: TRBV29-1
clone size: once
CDR3 DNA: TGCAGCGTTGGACTAGCGGGAGTTGTAGATACGCAGTATTTT
CDR3 protein: CSVGLAGVVDTQYF

D gene: NA
J gene: TRBJ1-2
V gene: TRBV20-1
clone size: NA
CDR3 DNA: TGCAGTGCTATGAGAAAGACGGGGCCCCCTAACTATGGCTACACCTTC
CDR3 protein: CSAMRKTGPPNYGYTF

D gene: TRBD1
J gene: TRBJ2-3
V gene: TRBV12-5
clone size: few
CDR3 DNA: TGTGCTAGTGGTACCGACAGGGGCGCTCTAGATACGCAGTATTTT
CDR3 protein: CASGTDRGALDTQYF

D gene: NA
J gene: TRBJ1-2
V gene: TRBV20-1
clone size: NA
CDR3 DNA: TGCAGTGCTCCAGACGGAGTTCCCTATGGCTACACCTTC
CDR3 protein: CSAPDGVPYGYTF

D gene: TRBD1
J gene: TRBJ2-7
V gene: TRBV28
clone size: once
CDR3 DNA: TGTGCCAGCAGCCCCATCGAGACAGGGGGGATCCACTACGAGCAGTACTTC
CDR3 protein: CASSPIETGGIHYEQYF

D gene: TRBD1
J gene: TRBJ2-7
V gene: TRBV5-1
clone size: NA
CDR3 DNA: TGCGCCAGCAGCTTGGACGGACAGGGCTCCTACGAGCAGTACTTC
CDR3 protein: CASSLDGQGSYEQYF

D gene: NA
J gene: TRBJ1-1
V gene: TRBV28
clone size: NA
CDR3 DNA: TGTGCCAGCAGTTTATCGCAGGGACTCACTGAAGCTTTCTTT
CDR3 protein: CASSLSQGLTEAFF

D gene: TRBD2
J gene: TRBJ2-1
V gene: TRBV4-2
clone size: few
CDR3 DNA: TGTGCCAGCAGCCAAGACGCTAGCGGGGGGTGGTTGGTTGAGCAGTTCTTC
CDR3 protein: CASSQDASGGWLVEQFF

D gene: NA
J gene: TRBJ2-7
V gene: TRBV14
clone size: NA
CDR3 DNA: TGTGCCAGCAGCCAAGATTCGGTCTTGAGCGAGCAGTACTTC
CDR3 protein: CASSQDSVLSEQYF

D gene: NA
J gene: TRBJ2-1
V gene: TRBV12-3/TRBV12-4
clone size: NA
CDR3 DNA: TGTGCCAGCAGCCGTCCCGGTACCTCCTACAATGAGCAGTTCTTC
CDR3 protein: CASSRPGTSYNEQFF

D gene: NA
J gene: TRBJ2-1
V gene: TRBV7-2
clone size: NA
CDR3 DNA: TGTGCCAGCAGCTTACGTTCAGGGAGTGAGCAGTTCTTC
CDR3 protein: CASSLRSGSEQFF

D gene: NA
J gene: TRBJ2-4
V gene: TRBV4-3
clone size: NA
CDR3 DNA: TGCGCCAGCAGCCAAGAGGCGGCTACAGCCAAAAACATTCAGTACTTC
CDR3 protein: CASSQEAATAKNIQYF

D gene: TRBD1
J gene: TRBJ1-4
V gene: TRBV5-6
clone size: NA
CDR3 DNA: TGTGCCAGCACCAGGGGACAGGGTGAAAAACTGTTTTTT
CDR3 protein: CASTRGQGEKLFF

D gene: TRBD1
J gene: TRBJ1-5
V gene: TRBV4-1
clone size: NA
CDR3 DNA: TGCGCCAGCAGCCAGACAGGGGGCGATCAGCCCCAGCATTTT
CDR3 protein: CASSQTGGDQPQHF

D gene: NA
J gene: TRBJ1-2
V gene: TRBV7-9
clone size: many
CDR3 DNA: TGTGCCAGCAGCCGACAAGTAAACTATGGCTACACCTTC
CDR3 protein: CASSRQVNYGYTF

D gene: NA
J gene: TRBJ2-5
V gene: TRBV15
clone size: NA
CDR3 DNA: TGTGCCACCAGCACTGAGCGACAAGAGACCCAGTACTTC
CDR3 protein: CATSTERQETQYF

D gene: NA
J gene: TRBJ2-3
V gene: TRBV29-1
clone size: NA
CDR3 DNA: TGCAGCGTGGAGCCTAGGGATACGCAGTATTTT
CDR3 protein: CSVEPRDTQYF

D gene: TRBD1
J gene: TRBJ1-1
V gene: TRBV5-5
clone size: few
CDR3 DNA: TGTGCCAGCAGCCCGCAGCAGGGGGGCAAGGCTGAAGCTTTCTTT
CDR3 protein: CASSPQQGGKAEAFF

D gene: NA
J gene: TRBJ2-5
V gene: TRBV4-1
clone size: few
CDR3 DNA: TGCGCCAGCAGCCAGGACGGACTGGGCCAAGAGACCCAGTACTTC
CDR3 protein: CASSQDGLGQETQYF

D gene: NA
J gene: TRBJ1-1
V gene: TRBV20-1
clone size: NA
CDR3 DNA: TGCAGTGCTAGATCGCAGGGGAACACTGAAGCTTTCTTT
CDR3 protein: CSARSQGNTEAFF

D gene: NA
J gene: TRBJ2-3
V gene: TRBV10-1
clone size: NA
CDR3 DNA: TGCGCCAGCAGTGAATCAAACAGCCGCACAGATACGCAGTATTTT
CDR3 protein: CASSESNSRTDTQYF

D gene: NA
J gene: TRBJ2-7
V gene: TRBV7-2
clone size: NA
CDR3 DNA: TGTGCCAGCAGCGTCGGGCTTGTGAATGAGCAGTACTTC
CDR3 protein: CASSVGLVNEQYF

D gene: NA
J gene: TRBJ2-7
V gene: TRBV7-2
clone size: few
CDR3 DNA: TGTGCCAGCAGCTCACGGGACATAAGGGGCGAGCAGTACTTC
CDR3 protein: CASSSRDIRGEQYF

D gene: NA
J gene: TRBJ2-7
V gene: TRBV7-2
clone size: NA
CDR3 DNA: TGTGCCAGCAGCTTAGGATCAGGGGTCCCTAACAATGAGCAGTACTTC
CDR3 protein: CASSLGSGVPNNEQYF

D gene: TRBD1
J gene: TRBJ1-5
V gene: TRBV7-2
clone size: NA
CDR3 DNA: TGTGCCAGCAGCTTATTGGGACAGGGAGGGGAGCCCCAGCATTTT
CDR3 protein: CASSLLGQGGEPQHF

D gene: TRBD1
J gene: TRBJ2-7
V gene: TRBV7-9
clone size: NA
CDR3 DNA: TGTGCCAGCAGCTCGGGACAGGGGGCGTGGGATGAGCAGTACTTC
CDR3 protein: CASSSGQGAWDEQYF

D gene: NA
J gene: TRBJ2-3
V gene: TRBV7-9
clone size: few
CDR3 DNA: TGTGCCAGCAGCTTAGTGGCGGGGGCGCACCCAGATACGCAGTATTTT
CDR3 protein: CASSLVAGAHPDTQYF